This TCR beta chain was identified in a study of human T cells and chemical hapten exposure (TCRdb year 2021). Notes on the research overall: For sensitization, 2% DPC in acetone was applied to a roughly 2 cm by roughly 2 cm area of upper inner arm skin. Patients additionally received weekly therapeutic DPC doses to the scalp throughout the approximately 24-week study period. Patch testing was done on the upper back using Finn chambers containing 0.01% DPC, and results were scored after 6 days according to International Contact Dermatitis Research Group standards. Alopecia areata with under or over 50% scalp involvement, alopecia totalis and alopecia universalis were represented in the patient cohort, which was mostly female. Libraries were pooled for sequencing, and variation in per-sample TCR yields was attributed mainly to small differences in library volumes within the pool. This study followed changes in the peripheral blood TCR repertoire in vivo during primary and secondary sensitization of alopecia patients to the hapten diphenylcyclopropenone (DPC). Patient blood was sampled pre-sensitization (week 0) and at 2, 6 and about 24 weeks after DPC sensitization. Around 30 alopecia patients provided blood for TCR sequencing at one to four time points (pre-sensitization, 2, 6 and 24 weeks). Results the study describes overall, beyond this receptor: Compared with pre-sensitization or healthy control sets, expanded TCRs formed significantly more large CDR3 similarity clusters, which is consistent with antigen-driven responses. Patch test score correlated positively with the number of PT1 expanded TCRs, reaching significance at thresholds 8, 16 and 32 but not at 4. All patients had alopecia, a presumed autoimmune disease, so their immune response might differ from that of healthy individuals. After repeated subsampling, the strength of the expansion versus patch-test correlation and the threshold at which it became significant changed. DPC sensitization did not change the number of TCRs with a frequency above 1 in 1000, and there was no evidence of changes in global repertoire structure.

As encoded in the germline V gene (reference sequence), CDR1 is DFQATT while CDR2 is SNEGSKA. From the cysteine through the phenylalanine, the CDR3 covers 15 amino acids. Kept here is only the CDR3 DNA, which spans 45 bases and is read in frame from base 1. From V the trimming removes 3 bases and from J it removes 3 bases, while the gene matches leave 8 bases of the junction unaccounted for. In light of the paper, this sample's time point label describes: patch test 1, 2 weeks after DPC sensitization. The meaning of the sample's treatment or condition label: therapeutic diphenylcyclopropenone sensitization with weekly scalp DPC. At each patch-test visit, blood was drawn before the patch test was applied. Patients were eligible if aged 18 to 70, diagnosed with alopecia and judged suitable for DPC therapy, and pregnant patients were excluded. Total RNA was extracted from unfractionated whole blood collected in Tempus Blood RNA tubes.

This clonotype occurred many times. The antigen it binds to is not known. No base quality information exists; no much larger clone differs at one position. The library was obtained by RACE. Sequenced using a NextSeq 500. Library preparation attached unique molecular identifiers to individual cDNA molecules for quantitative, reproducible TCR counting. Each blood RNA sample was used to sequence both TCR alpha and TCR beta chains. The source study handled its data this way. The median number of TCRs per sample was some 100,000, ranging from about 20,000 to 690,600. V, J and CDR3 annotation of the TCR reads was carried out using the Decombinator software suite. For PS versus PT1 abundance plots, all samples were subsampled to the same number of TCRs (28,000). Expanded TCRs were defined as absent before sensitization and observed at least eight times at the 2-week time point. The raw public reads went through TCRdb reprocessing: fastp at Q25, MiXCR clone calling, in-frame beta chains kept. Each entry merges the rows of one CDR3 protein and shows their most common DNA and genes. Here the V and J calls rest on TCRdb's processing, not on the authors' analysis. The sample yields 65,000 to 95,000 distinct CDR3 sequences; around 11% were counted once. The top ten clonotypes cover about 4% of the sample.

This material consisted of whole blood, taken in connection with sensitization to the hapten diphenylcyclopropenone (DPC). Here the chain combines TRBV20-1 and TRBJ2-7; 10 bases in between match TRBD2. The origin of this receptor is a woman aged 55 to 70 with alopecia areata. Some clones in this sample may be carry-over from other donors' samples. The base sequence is TGCAGTGCTAGCTTCCTAGCGGGGGCCAACTACGAGCAGTACTTC. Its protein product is CSASFLAGANYEQYF.